This T cell receptor beta chain is drawn from a study of Graves' ophthalmopathy and Graves' hyperthyroidism. For repertoire sequencing, the TCR beta CDR3 regions were amplified from RNA transcripts. The first round was an RT-PCR with HTBI primers, and the second round was a multiplex PCR. TCRdb reprocessed the multiplex PCR reads via MiXCR and lists one record per CDR3 protein. The data hold approximately 700,000 distinct CDR3 sequences, with roughly 40% observed a single time. Trimming took off 5 bases at V and 0 bases at J, with 16 bases between the two ends. The germline V gene encodes CDR1 SNHLY and CDR2 FYNNEI. The CDR3 loop spans 16 amino acids. Diagnostic conclusions were grounded in clinical symptoms, serum thyroxine, TRAb, thyroid ultrasound and orbital computed tomography.

This TCR was recovered from an adult man with Graves' ophthalmopathy. Sequencing was performed on peripheral blood. The chain joins TRBV2 to TRBJ2-5; D is perhaps TRBD1 (6 bases). The CDR3 bases are TGTGCCAGCAGTAGAACCGGGACACCGTACCAAGAGACCCAGTACTTC. Encoded protein: CASSRTGTPYQETQYF.